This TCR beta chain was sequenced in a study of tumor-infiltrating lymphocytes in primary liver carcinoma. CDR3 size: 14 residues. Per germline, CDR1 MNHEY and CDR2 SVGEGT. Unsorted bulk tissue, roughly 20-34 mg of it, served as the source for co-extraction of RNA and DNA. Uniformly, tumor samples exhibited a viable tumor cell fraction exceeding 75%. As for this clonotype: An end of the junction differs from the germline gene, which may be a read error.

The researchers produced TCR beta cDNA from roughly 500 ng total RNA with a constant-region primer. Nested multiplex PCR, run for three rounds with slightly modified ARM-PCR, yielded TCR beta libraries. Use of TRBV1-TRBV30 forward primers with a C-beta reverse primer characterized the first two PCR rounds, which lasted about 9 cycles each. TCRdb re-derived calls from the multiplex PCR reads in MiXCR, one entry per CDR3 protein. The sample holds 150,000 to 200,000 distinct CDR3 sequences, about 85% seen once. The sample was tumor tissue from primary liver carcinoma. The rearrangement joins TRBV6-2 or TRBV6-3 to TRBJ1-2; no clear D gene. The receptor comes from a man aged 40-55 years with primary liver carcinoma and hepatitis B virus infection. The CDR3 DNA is TGTGCCAGCAGTCGTGACGTAACTATTAATGGCCACACCTTC. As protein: CASSRDVTINGHTF.